This is a list of T cell receptor beta chains from one sample in a study of post-analysis software for immune sequencing data. TCRdb independently ran MiXCR on the PCR reads; one entry per CDR3 protein. Among fewer than 850,000 distinct CDR3 sequences listed, around 27% were seen once. The sequenced material came from blood. The receptors here all came from a girl aged 5-17 years with multiple sclerosis. CDR3s include the opening cysteine and the closing phenylalanine or tryptophan. D genes are given only for firm matches. Some rows have no size entry. The others give once, few or many, or a class for an expanded clone.

j_gene: TRBJ1-2
v_gene: TRBV5-6
d_gene: -
abundance: -
CDR3nt: TGTGCCAGCAGCCCGGGACGGAGCTATGGCTACACCTTC
CDR3aa: CASSPGRSYGYTF

j_gene: TRBJ1-4
v_gene: TRBV29-1
d_gene: -
abundance: -
CDR3nt: TGCAGCGTTGGAACAGGGACCACTAATGAAAAACTGTTTTTT
CDR3aa: CSVGTGTTNEKLFF

j_gene: TRBJ2-5
v_gene: TRBV14
d_gene: TRBD1
abundance: few
CDR3nt: TGTGCCAGCAGCCCCGGGACAGTAACGAAAGAGACCCAGTACTTC
CDR3aa: CASSPGTVTKETQYF

j_gene: TRBJ1-1
v_gene: TRBV29-1
d_gene: -
abundance: -
CDR3nt: TGCAGCGCCCGGAAATTAACGGACACTGAAGCTTTCTTT
CDR3aa: CSARKLTDTEAFF

j_gene: TRBJ1-4
v_gene: TRBV2
d_gene: -
abundance: -
CDR3nt: TGTGCCAGCGCTGGGGGGGGCTGGAGTGAAAAACTGTTTTTT
CDR3aa: CASAGGGWSEKLFF

j_gene: TRBJ2-1
v_gene: TRBV7-8
d_gene: -
abundance: few
CDR3nt: TGTGCCAGCAGCTTGTACAGGGTCGGTGAGCAGTTCTTC
CDR3aa: CASSLYRVGEQFF

j_gene: TRBJ2-7
v_gene: TRBV6-6
d_gene: -
abundance: few
CDR3nt: TGTGCCAGCAGTCTCGCCCGGACGACCGGGCAGTACTTC
CDR3aa: CASSLARTTGQYF

j_gene: TRBJ2-7
v_gene: TRBV28
d_gene: TRBD1
abundance: once
CDR3nt: TGTGCCAGCAGTTTCGATCAACAGGGGGGTCTCTACGAGCAGTACTTC
CDR3aa: CASSFDQQGGLYEQYF

j_gene: TRBJ1-1
v_gene: TRBV7-2
d_gene: -
abundance: few
CDR3nt: TGTGCCAGCAGCCGACGGGGGGATAGGTGGGTGAGGACTGAAGCTTTCTTT
CDR3aa: CASSRRGDRWVRTEAFF

j_gene: TRBJ2-7
v_gene: TRBV28
d_gene: -
abundance: -
CDR3nt: TGTGCCAGTGCCGGGACAAGATTCTACGAGCAGTACTTC
CDR3aa: CASAGTRFYEQYF

j_gene: TRBJ2-7
v_gene: TRBV20-1
d_gene: -
abundance: -
CDR3nt: TGCAGTGCTCAAAGTGGGAGCTCCTACGAGCAGTACTTC
CDR3aa: CSAQSGSSYEQYF

j_gene: TRBJ1-5
v_gene: TRBV20-1
d_gene: TRBD1
abundance: -
CDR3nt: TGCAGTGCTAGTTTGGGACAGGGAGGCAATCAGCCCCAGCATTTT
CDR3aa: CSASLGQGGNQPQHF

j_gene: TRBJ1-2
v_gene: TRBV28
d_gene: TRBD1
abundance: -
CDR3nt: TGTGCCAGCAGTTTAGGGACAGATGGCTACACCTTC
CDR3aa: CASSLGTDGYTF

j_gene: TRBJ2-7
v_gene: TRBV6-2/TRBV6-3
d_gene: -
abundance: few
CDR3nt: TGTGCCAGCAGTTACCTCAGCGGCTACGAGCAGTACTTC
CDR3aa: CASSYLSGYEQYF

j_gene: TRBJ1-2
v_gene: TRBV4-3
d_gene: -
abundance: -
CDR3nt: TGCGCCAGCAGCCAAGGGACTCTCTATGGCTACACCTTC
CDR3aa: CASSQGTLYGYTF

j_gene: TRBJ1-4
v_gene: TRBV29-1
d_gene: -
abundance: many
CDR3nt: TGCAGCGTTGGTCCGGGGGTTGGGGAAAAACTGTTTTTT
CDR3aa: CSVGPGVGEKLFF

j_gene: TRBJ2-5
v_gene: TRBV5-6
d_gene: TRBD1
abundance: -
CDR3nt: TGTGCCAGCAGCTTGCATGGGGTGACAGGGGGAGAGGAGCAGTACTTC
CDR3aa: CASSLHGVTGGEEQYF

j_gene: TRBJ2-2
v_gene: TRBV10-3
d_gene: -
abundance: -
CDR3nt: TGTGCCATCAGTGGCCTCTTAGGCACAAACACCGGGGAGCTGTTTTTT
CDR3aa: CAISGLLGTNTGELFF

j_gene: TRBJ2-1
v_gene: TRBV29-1
d_gene: TRBD2
abundance: -
CDR3nt: TGCAGCGTTGTGCCCACTAGCGGGAGGGCCTACAATGAGCAGTTCTTC
CDR3aa: CSVVPTSGRAYNEQFF

j_gene: TRBJ2-5
v_gene: TRBV18
d_gene: -
abundance: once
CDR3nt: TGTGCCAGCTCACCCCAACGGACAGACGAGACCCAGTACTTC
CDR3aa: CASSPQRTDETQYF

j_gene: TRBJ2-1
v_gene: TRBV12-3/TRBV12-4
d_gene: TRBD2
abundance: -
CDR3nt: TGTGCCAGCAGCCAACTAGCGGGGGAATACAATGAGCAGTTCTTC
CDR3aa: CASSQLAGEYNEQFF

j_gene: TRBJ2-1
v_gene: TRBV20-1
d_gene: TRBD1
abundance: -
CDR3nt: TGCAGTGCAGTACAGGGGGAGGCGTTCTTC
CDR3aa: CSAVQGEAFF

j_gene: TRBJ2-3
v_gene: TRBV2
d_gene: -
abundance: -
CDR3nt: TGTGCCAGCAGTGATCTGGTCGATAGACCCACAGATACGCAGTATTTT
CDR3aa: CASSDLVDRPTDTQYF

j_gene: TRBJ2-1
v_gene: TRBV19
d_gene: -
abundance: -
CDR3nt: TGTGCCAGCACTACGGCAGGAGACTACAATGAGCAGTTCTTC
CDR3aa: CASTTAGDYNEQFF

j_gene: TRBJ1-5
v_gene: TRBV29-1
d_gene: -
abundance: few
CDR3nt: TGCAGCGTTGCCGGGGCGGGACAGCCCCAGCATTTT
CDR3aa: CSVAGAGQPQHF

j_gene: TRBJ2-5
v_gene: TRBV5-8
d_gene: TRBD2
abundance: few
CDR3nt: TGTGCCAGCAGCTTGTCACTAGCGGGGCACCAAGAGACCCAGTACTTC
CDR3aa: CASSLSLAGHQETQYF

j_gene: TRBJ2-5
v_gene: TRBV5-1
d_gene: TRBD1
abundance: -
CDR3nt: TGCGCCAGCAGCCCACTGGGACAGGGGGCGAAAGAGACCCAGTACTTC
CDR3aa: CASSPLGQGAKETQYF

j_gene: TRBJ1-4
v_gene: TRBV28
d_gene: -
abundance: -
CDR3nt: TGTGCCAGCAGGGCAGGGTGGGGGACTAATGAAAAACTGTTTTTT
CDR3aa: CASRAGWGTNEKLFF

j_gene: TRBJ2-3
v_gene: TRBV7-9
d_gene: -
abundance: -
CDR3nt: TGTGCCAGCAGCCCCTCGGGGGGCGCGGTAGATACGCAGTATTTT
CDR3aa: CASSPSGGAVDTQYF

j_gene: TRBJ2-2
v_gene: TRBV6-1
d_gene: -
abundance: -
CDR3nt: TGTGCCAGCAGCAGGCACGGGGAGCTGTTTTTT
CDR3aa: CASSRHGELFF

j_gene: TRBJ1-5
v_gene: TRBV27
d_gene: -
abundance: -
CDR3nt: TGTGCCAGCAGTTTCTCTGGGGCGGGTCAGCCCCAGCATTTT
CDR3aa: CASSFSGAGQPQHF

j_gene: TRBJ2-1
v_gene: TRBV9
d_gene: TRBD1
abundance: few
CDR3nt: TGTGCCAGCGGACAGGGGAGTGGCTACAATGAGCAGTTCTTC
CDR3aa: CASGQGSGYNEQFF

j_gene: TRBJ1-2
v_gene: TRBV2
d_gene: -
abundance: -
CDR3nt: TGTGCCAGCAGTGAATTTTGGTCAGGTGGAGGGGACTATGGCTACACCTTC
CDR3aa: CASSEFWSGGGDYGYTF